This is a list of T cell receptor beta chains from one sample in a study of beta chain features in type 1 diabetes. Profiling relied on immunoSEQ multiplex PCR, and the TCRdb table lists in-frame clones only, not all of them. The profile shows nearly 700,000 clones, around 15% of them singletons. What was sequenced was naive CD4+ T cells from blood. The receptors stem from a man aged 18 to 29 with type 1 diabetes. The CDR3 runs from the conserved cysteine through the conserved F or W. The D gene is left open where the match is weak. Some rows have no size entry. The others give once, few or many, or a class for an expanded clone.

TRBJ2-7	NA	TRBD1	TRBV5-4	CASSLGGQGVGYEQYF	TGTGCCAGCAGCTTGGGGGGACAGGGAGTGGGCTACGAGCAGTACTTC
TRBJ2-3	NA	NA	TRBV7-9	CASSLVGDTQYF	TGTGCCAGCAGCTTAGTAGGGGATACGCAGTATTTT
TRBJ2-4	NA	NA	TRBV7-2	CASSLAQGWDIQYF	TGTGCCAGCAGCTTAGCTCAGGGATGGGACATTCAGTACTTC
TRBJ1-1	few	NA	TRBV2	CASRFENTEAFF	TGTGCCAGCAGGTTTGAGAACACTGAAGCTTTCTTT
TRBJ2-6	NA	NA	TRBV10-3	CATQIRDGGSSGANVLTF	TGTGCCACTCAAATCCGGGACGGGGGTAGCTCTGGGGCCAACGTCCTGACTTTC
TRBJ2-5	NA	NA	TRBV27	CASSSQDAPQYF	TGTGCCAGCAGTTCCCAGGACGCCCCCCAGTACTTC
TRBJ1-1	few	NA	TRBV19	CASRMGNRESTEAFF	TGTGCCAGTAGGATGGGGAACAGGGAGAGCACTGAAGCTTTCTTT
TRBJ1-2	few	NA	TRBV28	CASSGEGRGYTF	TGTGCCAGCAGTGGGGAAGGAAGAGGCTACACCTTC
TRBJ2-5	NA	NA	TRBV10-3	CAISESGLAPETQYF	TGTGCCATCAGTGAGTCTGGGCTAGCCCCAGAGACCCAGTACTTC
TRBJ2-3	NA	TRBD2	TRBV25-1	CASSDGTSGGAGTDTQYF	TGTGCCAGCAGTGACGGGACTAGCGGGGGAGCGGGCACAGATACGCAGTATTTT
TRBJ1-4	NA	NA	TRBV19	CASSFREEKLFF	TGTGCCAGTAGTTTCAGGGAGGAAAAACTGTTTTTT
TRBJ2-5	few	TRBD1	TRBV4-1	CASSRDRVETQYF	TGCGCCAGCAGCCGAGACAGGGTTGAGACCCAGTACTTC
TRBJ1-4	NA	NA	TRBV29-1	CSVSAAGTTNEKLFF	TGCAGCGTTTCAGCGGCGGGCACCACTAATGAAAAACTGTTTTTT
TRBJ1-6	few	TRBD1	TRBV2	CASIQQGVNSPLHF	TGTGCCAGCATCCAACAGGGGGTTAATTCACCCCTCCACTTT
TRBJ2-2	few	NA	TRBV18	CASSPREGLTGELFF	TGTGCCAGCTCACCACGTGAAGGACTCACCGGGGAGCTGTTTTTT
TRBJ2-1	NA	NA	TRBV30	CASNAYNEQFF	TGTGCCTCCAACGCATACAATGAGCAGTTCTTC
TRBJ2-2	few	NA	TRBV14	CASSQRTANTGELFF	TGTGCCAGCAGCCAAAGAACAGCCAACACCGGGGAGCTGTTTTTT
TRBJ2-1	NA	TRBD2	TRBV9	CASSVEGTSGASEQFF	TGTGCCAGCAGCGTAGAAGGGACTAGCGGGGCTAGCGAGCAGTTCTTC